The 7 T cell receptor beta chains in this list originate from one sample, sequenced in a study of blood T cells in healthy people across ages. A second PCR of 7 to 11 cycles used a sample-barcoded 5' primer and a J-beta primer mix. Using its own MiXCR run on the 5' RACE reads, TCRdb lists one record per CDR3 protein. This sample carries about 800,000 distinct CDR3 sequences, around a quarter of them seen once, and the ten largest clones take under 4.5%. The same data also went into a second study, on T cells of mothers and their children.

The sequenced sample consisted of blood. Receptors were obtained from a boy between 10 and 17 years old in good health.

The rearrangement uses TRBV12-3 or TRBV12-4 and TRBJ2-5; D not resolved. The DNA end lines up better with TRBJ2-1; the J call may be wrong. This CDR3 contains 15 residues. Here the CDR3 DNA reads TGTGCCAGCTCCGAATTGATCCTCAGAAGCAATGAGCAGTTCTTC. Translation: CASSELILRSNEQFF.

This clonotype was found a few times. The V call is TRBV20-1, the J call TRBJ2-7; 9 bases fit TRBD2. CDR3 length equals 18 residues. Trimming took 1 base from V and 2 from J; bases not matched to a gene: 15. The germline gives CDR1 DFQATT, CDR2 SNEGSKA (reference sequence). The CDR3 DNA is TGCAGTGCTAGAGTCGAGATCCCGAGCGGGGGGCCTACCTACGAGCAGTACTTC. It is translated as CSARVEIPSGGPTYEQYF.

This clonotype showed up just a few times. The chain has TRBV12-3 or TRBV12-4 and TRBJ1-6; possibly TRBD1 for D (5 bases). V was clipped by 4 bases and J by 5 bases, with 12 bases between them. This CDR3 is 15 amino acids long. The CDR3 nucleotides are TGTGCCAGCAGTTCGGGGACGGTAGATAATTCACCCCTCCACTTT. The encoded protein is CASSSGTVDNSPLHF.

The rearrangement uses TRBV14 and TRBJ2-3; D is unresolved. Germline V lookup: CDR1 SGHDN, CDR2 FVKESK. There are 15 residues in the CDR3. The V end lost 0 bases, the J end lost 5 bases, and 12 bases lay between the germline ends. The CDR3 loop is CASSQDLTIRDTQYF. The DNA for the CDR3 is TGTGCCAGCAGCCAAGATCTTACTATCAGAGATACGCAGTATTTT.

This clonotype came up a few times. V gene TRBV7-9 combines with J gene TRBJ2-7, with 7 bases identical to TRBD2. The germline gives CDR1 SEHNR, CDR2 FQNEAQ (reference sequence). The CDR3 runs to 14 residues. V lost 7 bases, J lost 0 bases, and 6 bases stayed unmatched. CDR3 nucleotide sequence: TGTGCCAGCACCCGAGCGGGGAACTCCTACGAGCAGTACTTC. Translation: CASTRAGNSYEQYF.

The chain is built from TRBV12-3 or TRBV12-4 and TRBJ2-1; D is perhaps TRBD1 (5 bases). V dropped 6 bases and J dropped 8 bases, with 11 bases sitting between them. There are 12 residues in the CDR3. The CDR3 is CASSLIGDEQFF. The CDR3, as DNA: TGTGCCAGCAGCTTAATAGGGGATGAGCAGTTCTTC.

This chain connects TRBV5-6 to TRBJ1-4; D unresolved. V was cut by 6 bases and J by 5 bases, with 20 bases left in between. This CDR3 has 16 amino acids. Germline loops: CDR1 SGHDT, CDR2 YYEEEE. The CDR3 reads CASTLLGRKVNEKLFF. In DNA, the CDR3 is TGTGCCAGCACCCTTCTAGGCCGAAAAGTCAATGAAAAACTGTTTTTT.